The rows below give T cell receptor beta chains drawn from one sample of a study of blood T cell repertoires in COVID-19. Here immunoSEQ multiplex PCR was the method, and the copy in TCRdb shows in-frame clones only, minus some. The sample records 230,000 or so clones, approximately 82% being singletons. Sequenced input: peripheral blood. These receptors came from a middle-aged man who had recovered from COVID-19. Both conserved end residues are part of each CDR3. A D gene is named only where the DNA matches it firmly. A row's size may be missing; if present it is once, few, many or a size class.

-,TRBJ2-6,-,TRBV18,TGTGCCAGCTCACCAGATTCCGGGGTCTCTGGGGCCAACGTCCTGACTTTC,CASSPDSGVSGANVLTF
-,TRBJ1-2,TRBD1,TRBV6-2/TRBV6-3,TGTGCCAGCAGTCAGACAGGGGCCTATGGCTACACCTTC,CASSQTGAYGYTF
-,TRBJ1-4,-,TRBV3-1/TRBV3-2,TGTGCCAGCAGCCTTTCCAAAGAAAAACTGTTTTTT,CASSLSKEKLFF
few,TRBJ2-3,TRBD1,TRBV6-2/TRBV6-3,TGTGCCAGCAGTTGGGGACAGGAACTCACAGATACGCAGTATTTT,CASSWGQELTDTQYF
-,TRBJ1-2,-,TRBV6-2/TRBV6-3,TGTGCCAGCAGTTTTCTCCCGGGTTCCGAGATGTTCTATGGCTACACCTTC,CASSFLPGSEMFYGYTF
few,TRBJ1-2,TRBD1,TRBV6-5,TGTGCCAGCAGTTACACACCAAAAGCAGGGGGCGACGGCTACACCTTC,CASSYTPKAGGDGYTF
-,TRBJ2-7,TRBD1,TRBV29-1,TGCAGCGTTTTCAGGACAGGGACCTACGAGCAGTACTTC,CSVFRTGTYEQYF
-,TRBJ2-7,TRBD1,TRBV9,TGTGCCAGCAGCGTATCGGGACAGGGTTACGAGCAGTACTTC,CASSVSGQGYEQYF
-,TRBJ1-3,TRBD1,TRBV25-1,TGTGCCAGCAGTGACCCGGGACAGGGGGCTGGAAACACCATATATTTT,CASSDPGQGAGNTIYF
-,TRBJ2-3,TRBD2,TRBV24-1,TGTGCCACCAGTGAGCGGGAGGACACAGATACGCAGTATTTT,CATSEREDTDTQYF
-,TRBJ2-6,TRBD1,TRBV10-3,TGTGCCATCAGTGACCCTGGGACAGGGGGCTTTGGGGCCAACGTCCTGACTTTC,CAISDPGTGGFGANVLTF
-,TRBJ1-6,-,TRBV30,TGTGCCTGGAGTTTCGATTCACCCCTCCACTTT,CAWSFDSPLHF
once,TRBJ1-2,-,TRBV30,TGTGCCTACCGGGTAGAAGGCTACACCTTC,CAYRVEGYTF
-,TRBJ2-2,-,TRBV12-5,TGTGCTTCCGGTGGGAGGCTCACCGGGGAGCTGTTTTTT,CASGGRLTGELFF
-,TRBJ2-3,-,TRBV11-3,TGTGCCAGCAGCTTACGGGGGGCTGGAGATACGCAGTATTTT,CASSLRGAGDTQYF
-,TRBJ2-7,TRBD1,TRBV11-2,TGTGCCAGTATAAAGTGGACAGGCAGGGGAGAGCAGTACTTC,CASIKWTGRGEQYF
-,TRBJ1-4,-,TRBV30,TGTGCCTGGAAATCCGGGGTTGGTGAAAAACTGTTTTTT,CAWKSGVGEKLFF
-,TRBJ2-2,TRBD2,TRBV7-2,TGTGCCAGCAGCTTAGGGGGCGGGAGACCGAGAGGGGAGCTGTTTTTT,CASSLGGGRPRGELFF
-,TRBJ2-1,-,TRBV6-2/TRBV6-3,TGTGCCAGCAACCCGACAGGCCCCCTTTACAATGAGCAGTTCTTC,CASNPTGPLYNEQFF
-,TRBJ2-7,TRBD1,TRBV9,TGTGCCAGCACCAAGGGACAGGTACCGGGCGAGCAGTACTTC,CASTKGQVPGEQYF
-,TRBJ1-5,TRBD1,TRBV6-5,TGTGCCAGCAGCCCGGACAGGGCTCAGCCCCAGCATTTT,CASSPDRAQPQHF
-,TRBJ1-6,-,TRBV6-2/TRBV6-3,TGTGCCAGCAGCGGGGGGAGGTCCCGCAATTCACCCCTCCACTTT,CASSGGRSRNSPLHF
-,TRBJ1-1,-,TRBV18,TGTGCCAGCTCACCGTTCAGGAACACTGAAGCTTTCTTT,CASSPFRNTEAFF
-,TRBJ1-1,TRBD1,TRBV5-1,TGCGCCAGCAGCTCTACAGGGGGCAGGACTGAAGCTTTCTTT,CASSSTGGRTEAFF
-,TRBJ1-2,-,TRBV7-6,TGTGCCAGCAGCTCGGGGAGCCCAGGTGGCTACACCTTC,CASSSGSPGGYTF
few,TRBJ1-6,-,TRBV27,TGTGCCAGCAGTTTCTTAAATTCACCCCTCCACTTT,CASSFLNSPLHF
-,TRBJ1-3,TRBD1,TRBV9,TGTGCCAGCAGCGTAGCCGGGACAGGGACCTCTGGAAACACCATATATTTT,CASSVAGTGTSGNTIYF
-,TRBJ2-7,TRBD1,TRBV7-2,TGTGCCAGCAGCTGGGGGACAGCAGCTACCTACGAGCAGTACTTC,CASSWGTAATYEQYF
-,TRBJ1-5,TRBD1,TRBV27,TGTGCCAGCAGCCCCTCAGGGGGCTGGATTCAGCCCCAGCATTTT,CASSPSGGWIQPQHF
few,TRBJ1-5,-,TRBV18,TGTGCCAGCTCCCCGGGGGAGGGCAATCAGCCCCAGCATTTT,CASSPGEGNQPQHF
-,TRBJ2-5,TRBD2,TRBV7-8,TGTGCCAGCAGCCGTGGACTAGCGGGGGCGGGTGAGACCCAGTACTTC,CASSRGLAGAGETQYF
-,TRBJ1-4,-,TRBV15,TGTGCCACCAGCAGTAACCTGGGCGCGGGGTCAACTAATGAAAAACTGTTTTTT,CATSSNLGAGSTNEKLFF
-,TRBJ1-1,-,TRBV12-3/TRBV12-4,TGTGCCAGCGAACAGGAGCTGAACACTGAAGCTTTCTTT,CASEQELNTEAFF
-,TRBJ1-4,-,TRBV7-2,TGTGCCAGCAGCTTGGGATCGGGGATGGGGAAACTGTTTTTT,CASSLGSGMGKLFF
-,TRBJ1-2,-,TRBV7-6,TGTGCCAGCAGCCCAGATGCCAGAACTAACTATGGCTACACCTTC,CASSPDARTNYGYTF
-,TRBJ2-7,TRBD2,TRBV30,TGTGCCTGGAGCCACCCCGGGACTAGCATTGATCCTTACGAGCAGTACTTC,CAWSHPGTSIDPYEQYF
-,TRBJ2-7,TRBD1,TRBV19,TGTGCCAGTAGTACCGGGACAGGGGTATCCGAGCAGTACTTC,CASSTGTGVSEQYF
few,TRBJ1-6,-,TRBV5-4,TGTGCCAGCAGCTTGGCCCCCAGGGACTATAATTCACCCCTCCACTTT,CASSLAPRDYNSPLHF
-,TRBJ1-2,-,TRBV7-2,TGTGCCAGCAGCTTAGCAGGGACAACCTATGGCTACACCTTC,CASSLAGTTYGYTF
-,TRBJ2-3,-,TRBV19,TGTGCCAGTAGTATAGGACAGACGAACACAGATACGCAGTATTTT,CASSIGQTNTDTQYF
-,TRBJ1-1,TRBD1,TRBV11-2,TGTGCCAGCTCCGAAGGACAGGCTAGCATGAACACTGAAGCTTTCTTT,CASSEGQASMNTEAFF
-,TRBJ2-5,-,TRBV7-2,TGTGCCAGCAGCTTAGTCACGGGGGTAGTGGAGACCCAGTACTTC,CASSLVTGVVETQYF
-,TRBJ2-3,TRBD1,TRBV2,TGTGCCAGCAGCCGGGACAGATCCACAGATACGCAGTATTTT,CASSRDRSTDTQYF
-,TRBJ2-7,TRBD2,TRBV2,TGTGCCAGCGGTTTCCCGGGACTAGCGGGAGACGAGCAGTACTTC,CASGFPGLAGDEQYF
-,TRBJ2-7,-,TRBV5-1,TGCGCCAGCAGCTTGGGGGCAGGGACCTACGAGCAGTACTTC,CASSLGAGTYEQYF
-,TRBJ2-1,TRBD1,TRBV5-4,TGTGCCAGCAGCTCCAGGGGGCTGAGCGACAATGAGCAGTTCTTC,CASSSRGLSDNEQFF
-,TRBJ1-5,TRBD1,TRBV4-3,TGCGCCAGCAGCCCACACCTTGGGACAGAGAGCAATCAGCCCCAGCATTTT,CASSPHLGTESNQPQHF
-,TRBJ1-3,-,TRBV18,TGTGCCAGCTTTCCGGGACAAGGGTCTGGAAACACCATATATTTT,CASFPGQGSGNTIYF
-,TRBJ2-3,-,TRBV30,TGTGCCTGGAGTGCCCTGTCCGGGGGAGGTACGCAGTATTTT,CAWSALSGGGTQYF
-,TRBJ2-2,-,TRBV11-2,TGTGCCAGCAGCGGCTTTCAGATCGGGGAGCTGTTTTTT,CASSGFQIGELFF
-,TRBJ2-1,-,TRBV5-6,TGTGCCAGCAGCTTTCAGGGGAGTTACAATGAGCAGTTCTTC,CASSFQGSYNEQFF
-,TRBJ1-6,TRBD1,TRBV30,TGTGCCTGGAGTCCGGGACAGCCAAATTCACCCCTCCACTTT,CAWSPGQPNSPLHF
-,TRBJ2-7,TRBD1,TRBV5-1,TGCGCCAGCAGCCTCGGACAGGGGAGCTCCTACGAGCAGTACTTC,CASSLGQGSSYEQYF